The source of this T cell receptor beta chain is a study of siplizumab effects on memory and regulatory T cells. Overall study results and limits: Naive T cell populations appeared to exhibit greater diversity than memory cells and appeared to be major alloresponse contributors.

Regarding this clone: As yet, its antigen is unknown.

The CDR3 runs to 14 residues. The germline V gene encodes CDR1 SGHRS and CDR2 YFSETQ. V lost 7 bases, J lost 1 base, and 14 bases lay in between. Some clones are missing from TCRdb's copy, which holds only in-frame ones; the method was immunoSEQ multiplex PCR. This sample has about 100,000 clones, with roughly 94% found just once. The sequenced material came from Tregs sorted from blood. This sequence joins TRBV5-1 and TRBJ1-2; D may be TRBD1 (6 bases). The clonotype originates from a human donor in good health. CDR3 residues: CASGAGDYNYGYTF. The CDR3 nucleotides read TGCGCCAGCGGGGCAGGGGATTATAACTATGGCTACACCTTC.